This TCR beta chain was found in a study of blood T cell repertoires in COVID-19. Trimming removed 2 bases at V and 8 bases at J, with 13 bases between. The CDR3 covers 14 residues. The germline CDR1 and CDR2 sequences are SGHTA and FQGNSA. Method: immunoSEQ multiplex PCR; TCRdb's copy keeps in-frame clones and lacks some. The sample lists about 220,000 clones; approximately 85% were seen once. The V call is TRBV7-2, the J call TRBJ2-1; D may be TRBD2 (5 bases). The sequence came from a woman in her 70s with COVID-19, enrolled during active disease. Sequencing was done on a sample of peripheral blood. CDR3 sequence: CASSLTADSDEQFF. CDR3 bases: TGTGCCAGCAGCTTAACAGCGGACTCCGATGAGCAGTTCTTC.